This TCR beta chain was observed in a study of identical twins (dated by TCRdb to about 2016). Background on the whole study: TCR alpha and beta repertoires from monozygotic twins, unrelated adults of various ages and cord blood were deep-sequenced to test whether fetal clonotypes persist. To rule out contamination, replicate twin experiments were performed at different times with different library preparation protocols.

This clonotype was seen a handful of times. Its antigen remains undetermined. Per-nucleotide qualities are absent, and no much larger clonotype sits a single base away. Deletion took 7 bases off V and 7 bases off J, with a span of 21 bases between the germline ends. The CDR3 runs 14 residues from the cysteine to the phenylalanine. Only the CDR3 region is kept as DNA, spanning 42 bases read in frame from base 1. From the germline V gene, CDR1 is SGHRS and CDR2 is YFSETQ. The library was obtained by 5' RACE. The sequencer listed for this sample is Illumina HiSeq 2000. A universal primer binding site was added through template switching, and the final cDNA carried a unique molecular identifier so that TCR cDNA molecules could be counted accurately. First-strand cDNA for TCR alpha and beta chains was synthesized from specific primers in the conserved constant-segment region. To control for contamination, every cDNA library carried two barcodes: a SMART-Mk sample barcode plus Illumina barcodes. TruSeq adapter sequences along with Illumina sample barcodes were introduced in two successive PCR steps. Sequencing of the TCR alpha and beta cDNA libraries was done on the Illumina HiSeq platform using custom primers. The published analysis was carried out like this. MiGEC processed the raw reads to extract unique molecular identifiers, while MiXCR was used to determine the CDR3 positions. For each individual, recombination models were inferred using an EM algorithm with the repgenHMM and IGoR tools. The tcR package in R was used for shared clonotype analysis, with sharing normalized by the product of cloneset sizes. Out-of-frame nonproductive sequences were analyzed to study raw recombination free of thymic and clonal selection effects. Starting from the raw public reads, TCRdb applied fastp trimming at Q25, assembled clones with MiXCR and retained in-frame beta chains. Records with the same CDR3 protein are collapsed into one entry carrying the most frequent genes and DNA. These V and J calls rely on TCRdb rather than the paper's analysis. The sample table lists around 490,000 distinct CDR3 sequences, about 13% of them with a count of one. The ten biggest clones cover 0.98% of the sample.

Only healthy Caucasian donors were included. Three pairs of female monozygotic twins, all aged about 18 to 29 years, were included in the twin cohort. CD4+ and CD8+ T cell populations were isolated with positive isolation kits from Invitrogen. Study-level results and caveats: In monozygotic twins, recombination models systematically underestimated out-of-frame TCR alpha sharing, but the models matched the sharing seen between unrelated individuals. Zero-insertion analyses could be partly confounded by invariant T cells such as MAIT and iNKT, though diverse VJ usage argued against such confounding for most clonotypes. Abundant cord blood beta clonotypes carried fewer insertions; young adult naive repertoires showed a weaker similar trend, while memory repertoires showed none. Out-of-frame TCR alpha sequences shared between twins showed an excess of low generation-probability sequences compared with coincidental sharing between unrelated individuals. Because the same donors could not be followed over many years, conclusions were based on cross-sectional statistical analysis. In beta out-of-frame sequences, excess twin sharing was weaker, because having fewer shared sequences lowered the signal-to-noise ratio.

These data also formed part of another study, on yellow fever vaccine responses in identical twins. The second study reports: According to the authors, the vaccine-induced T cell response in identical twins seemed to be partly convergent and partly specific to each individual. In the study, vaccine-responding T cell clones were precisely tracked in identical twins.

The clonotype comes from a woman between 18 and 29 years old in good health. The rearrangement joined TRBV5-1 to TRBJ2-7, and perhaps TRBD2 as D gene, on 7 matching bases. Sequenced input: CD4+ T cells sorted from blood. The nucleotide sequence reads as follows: TGCGCCAGCGAAGGAGGGGGGGCGCGAAAAGAGCAGTACTTC. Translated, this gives CASEGGGARKEQYF.